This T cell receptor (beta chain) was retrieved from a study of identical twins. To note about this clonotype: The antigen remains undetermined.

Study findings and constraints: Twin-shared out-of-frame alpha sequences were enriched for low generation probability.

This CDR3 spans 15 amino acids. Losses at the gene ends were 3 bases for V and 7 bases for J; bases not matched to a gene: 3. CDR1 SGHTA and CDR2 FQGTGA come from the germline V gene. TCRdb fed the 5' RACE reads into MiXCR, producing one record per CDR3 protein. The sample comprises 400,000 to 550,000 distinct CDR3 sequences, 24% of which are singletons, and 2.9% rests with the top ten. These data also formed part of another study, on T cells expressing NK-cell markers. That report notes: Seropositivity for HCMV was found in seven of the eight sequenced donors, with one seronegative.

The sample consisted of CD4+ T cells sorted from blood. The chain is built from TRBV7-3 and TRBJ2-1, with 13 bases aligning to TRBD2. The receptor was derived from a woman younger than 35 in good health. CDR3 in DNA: TGTGCCAGCAGCTTCGGGACTAGCGGGGTTAATGAGCAGTTCTTC. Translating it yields CASSFGTSGVNEQFF.